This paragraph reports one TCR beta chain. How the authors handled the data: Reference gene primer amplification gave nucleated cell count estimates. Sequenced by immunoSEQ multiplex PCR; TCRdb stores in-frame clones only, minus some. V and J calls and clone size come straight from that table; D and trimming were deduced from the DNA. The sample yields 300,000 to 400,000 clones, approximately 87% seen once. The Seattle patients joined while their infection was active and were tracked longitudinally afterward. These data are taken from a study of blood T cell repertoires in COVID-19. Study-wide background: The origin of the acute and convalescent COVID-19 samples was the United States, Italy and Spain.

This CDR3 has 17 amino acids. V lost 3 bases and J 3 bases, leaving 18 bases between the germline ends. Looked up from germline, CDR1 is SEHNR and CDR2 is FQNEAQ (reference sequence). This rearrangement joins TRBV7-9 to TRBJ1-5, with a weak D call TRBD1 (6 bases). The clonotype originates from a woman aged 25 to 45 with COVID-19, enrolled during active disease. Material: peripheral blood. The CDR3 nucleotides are TGTGCCAGCAGCTTCAGCTTTTCACAGGGAGTCAATCAGCCCCAGCATTTT. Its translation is CASSFSFSQGVNQPQHF.